Each of the 32 T cell receptor beta chains below was sequenced from the same sample in a study of blood T cell repertoires in COVID-19. Produced via immunoSEQ multiplex PCR; TCRdb's table is partial and in-frame only. The sample consists of 200,000 to 300,000 clones, about 93% of them appearing once. The source material was peripheral blood. These receptors were collected from a man aged 30 to 39 with COVID-19, enrolled during active disease.

The chain combines TRBV3-1 (or the pseudogene TRBV3-2) with TRBJ2-1; 11 nucleotides agree with TRBD2. Germline CDR1 LGHDT, CDR2 YNNKEL (reference sequence). Unmatched junction bases numbered 8, after V lost 0 bases and J lost 4 bases. CDR3 length: 18 residues. For the CDR3, the DNA is TGTGCCAGCAGCCAAGATAGGTCTAGCGGGGGGTCTTACAATGAGCAGTTCTTC. Translation gives CASSQDRSSGGSYNEQFF.

This chain uses TRBV6-5 with TRBJ1-2; TRBD1 matches at 10 bases. CDR3 length: 14 amino acids. The V gene end was trimmed by 5 bases and the J gene end by 5 bases; junction bases not matched to a gene: 5. Germline V gives CDR1 MNHEY, CDR2 SVGAGI. The CDR3 protein is CASSPPDRGYGYTF. The DNA for the CDR3 is TGTGCCAGCAGTCCACCGGACAGGGGGTATGGCTACACCTTC.

The chain combines TRBV7-9 with TRBJ1-1; D call uncertain. The CDR3 sequence is 12 residues long. The V end was cut by 2 bases, the J end by 2 bases, with 3 bases between. The germline V gene encodes CDR1 SEHNR and CDR2 FQNEAQ (reference sequence). CDR3 nucleotides: TGTGCCAGCAGCTTAACTAACACTGAAGCTTTCTTT. It yields the protein CASSLTNTEAFF.

The chain has TRBV3-1 (or the pseudogene TRBV3-2) and TRBJ1-2; D perhaps matches TRBD1 (5 bases). Trimming pared 8 bases from V and 4 bases from J, leaving 8 bases between. CDR3 length: 11 residues. Germline V gives CDR1 LGHDT, CDR2 YNNKEL (reference sequence). CDR3 in DNA: TGTGCCAGCCAGGGCGTCTATGGCTACACCTTC. Translation gives CASQGVYGYTF.

This sequence joins TRBV7-3 and TRBJ2-5; 9 bases are a match to TRBD1. The CDR3 runs 15 residues. J was trimmed by 3 bases and V by 4 bases; bases with no gene match: 6. The germline CDR1 and CDR2 sequences are SGHTA and FQGTGA. The CDR3 spells CASSSGTGWEETQYF. Here the CDR3 DNA reads TGTGCCAGCAGCTCTGGGACAGGGTGGGAAGAGACCCAGTACTTC.

J is TRBJ2-3 and V is TRBV4-1; D gene ambiguous. Germline V gives CDR1 MGHRA, CDR2 YSYEKL. The V end lost 3 bases, the J end lost 6 bases, and 10 bases lay between the germline ends. The CDR3 sequence is 13 residues long. CDR3: CASSHSPGDTQYF. The CDR3 DNA reads as TGCGCCAGCAGCCATTCCCCCGGGGATACGCAGTATTTT.

The gene calls are TRBV18 and TRBJ1-4; TRBD1 is a possible D gene (6 bases). This CDR3 has 14 residues. CDR1 is KGHSH, CDR2 LQKENI, per germline. Trimming took off 3 bases at V and 10 bases at J, with 15 bases between the two ends. The CDR3 coding sequence is TGTGCCAGCTCACCGAACAGGGAAGGAGGAAAACTGTTTTTT. It specifies CASSPNREGGKLFF.

V gene TRBV29-1 combines with J gene TRBJ2-3, with 7 bases lining up with TRBD1. Germline CDR1 is SQVTM and CDR2 is ANQGSEA. The CDR3 consists of 15 residues. V was clipped by 7 bases and J by 0 bases; unmatched bases: 10. The chain's CDR3 is CSGRNRGSSTDTQYF. CDR3 DNA: TGCAGCGGCCGCAACAGGGGATCTAGCACAGATACGCAGTATTTT.

The chain has TRBV27 and TRBJ2-3; 10 bases line up with TRBD1. From germline, CDR1 is MNHEY and CDR2 SMNVEV (reference sequence). The CDR3 contains 15 residues. The ends lost 7 bases at V and 0 bases at J; junction bases unmatched: 4. The CDR3 protein is CASTKDRGSTDTQYF. In DNA form, the CDR3 reads TGTGCCAGCACCAAGGACAGGGGGAGCACAGATACGCAGTATTTT.

In DNA form, the CDR3 reads TGTGCCAGTAGTATAGCGGCAGGGGCCAGCTCCTACAATGAGCAGTTCTTC. This translates into CASSIAAGASSYNEQFF. The chain recombines TRBV19 with TRBJ2-1, with D perhaps matching TRBD1 (6 bases). Germline loops: CDR1 LNHDA, CDR2 SQIVND (reference sequence). This CDR3 comprises 17 residues. The V end was cut by 1 base, the J end by 0 bases, with 13 bases between.

The chain recombines TRBV2 with TRBJ2-1; 13 nucleotides line up with TRBD2. J gave up 7 bases and V 5 bases, and 5 bases lay outside the gene matches. Germline-derived CDR1 and CDR2 are SNHLY and FYNNEI. This CDR3 spans 15 amino acids. In DNA, the CDR3 is TGTGCCAGCAGTCTACTAGCGGGGGGGCCGAATGAGCAGTTCTTC. It specifies CASSLLAGGPNEQFF.

The chain uses TRBV2 and TRBJ1-5; 7 bases are a match to TRBD1. The V gene end was trimmed by 8 bases and the J gene end by 1 base; junction bases not matched to a gene: 8. CDR1 SNHLY and CDR2 FYNNEI come from the germline V gene. The CDR3 covers 15 residues. CDR3 amino acids: CASVSDRSSNQPQHF. The CDR3 coding sequence is TGTGCCAGCGTCTCGGACAGGTCGAGCAATCAGCCCCAGCATTTT.

The V gene is TRBV2, the J gene TRBJ1-2; TRBD1 agrees at 9 bases. With 6 bases clipped from V and 7 bases from J, the junction kept 12 bases outside the gene matches. Germline-derived CDR1 and CDR2 are SNHLY and FYNNEI. The CDR3 sequence is 15 residues long. The CDR3 here is CASSPGDRVFSGYTF. The CDR3 nucleotides read TGTGCCAGCAGCCCGGGGGACAGGGTTTTTAGTGGCTACACCTTC.

The chain carries TRBV12-3 or TRBV12-4 and TRBJ2-7, with 8 nucleotides matching TRBD1. With 6 bases clipped from V and 3 bases from J, the junction kept 4 bases outside the gene matches. The CDR3 spans 13 residues. This CDR3 is CASRLDRDYEQYF. The CDR3 nucleotides read TGTGCCAGCAGATTGGACAGGGACTACGAGCAGTACTTC.

This rearrangement joins TRBV11-1 to TRBJ1-3; D is uncertain. The V gene's germline CDR1 is SGHAT and CDR2 FQDESV (reference sequence). Trimming took off 5 bases at V and 6 bases at J, with 14 bases between the two ends. This CDR3 is 14 amino acids long. The CDR3 DNA reads TGTGCCAGCAGCAAACGGGATGCCCTAAACACCATATATTTT. It is translated as CASSKRDALNTIYF.

The chain has TRBV2 and TRBJ2-2; D is perhaps TRBD2 (6 bases). CDR3 length equals 14 residues. V lost 6 bases to trimming and J lost 7 bases, with 15 bases between them. In germline, CDR1 is SNHLY, CDR2 FYNNEI. CDR3 nucleotides: TGTGCCAGCAGCGGGGGAGAGTATGGCGGGGAGCTGTTTTTT. Its translation: CASSGGEYGGELFF.

The chain couples TRBV5-4 to TRBJ1-1; 7 bases agree with TRBD1. Germline values: CDR1 SGHNT, CDR2 YYREEE (reference sequence). The trim removed 4 bases at V and 0 bases at J, leaving 15 bases unmatched. The CDR3 covers 18 residues. The CDR3 sequence: CASSPPSGGSHMNTEAFF. The CDR3, as DNA: TGTGCCAGCAGCCCACCTTCAGGGGGGAGTCACATGAACACTGAAGCTTTCTTT. Supplemented by reference TRBV5-4 and TRBJ1-1, the full variable domain reads ETGVTQSPTHLIKTRGQQVTLRCSSQSGHNTVSWYQQALGQGPQFIFQYYREEENGRGNFPPRFSGLQFPNYSSELNVNALELDDSALYLCASSPPSGGSHMNTEAFFGQGTRLTVV.

The CDR3 DNA is TGCGCCAGCAGCTTGGACCGCGTTAGACAGGGTAATGAAAAACTGTTTTTT. The encoded protein is CASSLDRVRQGNEKLFF. This chain connects TRBV5-1 to TRBJ1-4; 7 bases fit TRBD1. Losses at the gene ends were 0 bases for V and 4 bases for J; bases not matched to a gene: 9. The CDR3 is 17 residues long. Germline V lookup: CDR1 SGHRS, CDR2 YFSETQ.

The chain uses TRBV3-1 (or the pseudogene TRBV3-2) and TRBJ2-7; 13 bases align to TRBD2. J lost 9 bases, V lost 3 bases, and 8 bases had no gene match. Looked up from germline, CDR1 is LGHDT and CDR2 is YNNKEL (reference sequence). The CDR3 extends over 15 amino acids. The CDR3 reads CASSQELAGGPGQYF. CDR3 nucleotide sequence: TGTGCCAGCAGCCAGGAACTAGCGGGGGGGCCGGGGCAGTACTTC.

The chain combines TRBV28 with TRBJ2-3; no definite D call. The CDR3 totals 19 residues. Germline V gene sequence: CDR1 MDHEN, CDR2 SYDVKM. V lost 3 bases and J 2 bases, leaving 24 bases between the germline ends. The CDR3 DNA reads as TGTGCCAGCAGTTTGGGCAGATTTAACGAACCATCTTACACAGATACGCAGTATTTT. Amino acid sequence: CASSLGRFNEPSYTDTQYF.

The chain employs TRBV19 and TRBJ2-3; 10 bases map to TRBD2. The CDR3 loop spans 17 amino acids. Germline loops: CDR1 LNHDA, CDR2 SQIVND (reference sequence). The V and J ends lost 4 bases and 0 bases, in that order; junction bases with no gene match: 7. The CDR3 bases are TGTGCCAGTAGTACGAAAACTAGCGGGGTTAGCACAGATACGCAGTATTTT. It specifies CASSTKTSGVSTDTQYF.

This chain uses TRBV18 with TRBJ1-2; 7 nucleotides agree with TRBD1. The CDR3 is made up of 13 amino acids. The V and J ends lost 8 bases and 2 bases, in that order; junction bases with no gene match: 5. Germline V gene lookup returns CDR1 KGHSH and CDR2 LQKENI. For the CDR3, the DNA is TGTGCCAGCGTGGGACAGCCCAACTATGGCTACACCTTC. The encoded protein is CASVGQPNYGYTF.

The chain uses TRBV5-4 and TRBJ1-2; D gene ambiguous. CDR3 length equals 15 residues. V was shortened by 0 bases and J by 4 bases, with 13 bases between the two germline ends. The germline gives CDR1 SGHNT, CDR2 YYREEE (reference sequence). The CDR3 DNA is TGTGCCAGCAGCTTGGGACAAATCACCCCCTATGGCTACACCTTC. Amino acids: CASSLGQITPYGYTF.

The chain employs TRBV4-1 and TRBJ1-2; 8 positions agree with TRBD1. Unmatched junction bases numbered 12, after V lost 4 bases and J lost 8 bases. CDR3 size: 15 residues. The germline CDR1 and CDR2 sequences are MGHRA and YSYEKL. This chain's CDR3 is CASSPGQGPQVGYTF. The CDR3 DNA is TGCGCCAGCAGCCCTGGACAGGGACCCCAAGTAGGCTACACCTTC.

The chain couples TRBV12-5 to TRBJ1-5; D ambiguous. From germline, CDR1 is LGHNT and CDR2 FRNRAP. Trimming left V 0 bases short and J 8 bases short, with 8 bases between. The CDR3 totals 13 residues. CDR3 in DNA: TGTGCTAGTGGTTTGGTTGGGGAGAAGCCCCAGCATTTT. It encodes CASGLVGEKPQHF.

V is TRBV5-5 and J is TRBJ1-4; 8 bases align to TRBD1. The junction had 9 bases not matched to a gene; V was cut back by 2 bases and J by 0 bases. Germline CDR1 reads SGHKS; CDR2 reads YYEKEE (reference sequence). The CDR3 consists of 18 residues. Here the CDR3 DNA reads TGTGCCAGCAGCTTTTATGGACAGGGCTATGCAACTAATGAAAAACTGTTTTTT. It is translated as CASSFYGQGYATNEKLFF.

The rearrangement uses TRBV6-4 and TRBJ2-1, with TRBD2 identical over 7 bases. V dropped 2 bases and J dropped 7; count of bases not matched to a gene: 8. The germline CDR1 and CDR2 sequences are MRHNA and SNTAGT. This CDR3 comprises 15 residues. CDR3 residues: CASSDVGGVVNEQFF. The CDR3 DNA is TGTGCCAGCAGTGACGTGGGGGGGGTGGTGAATGAGCAGTTCTTC.

The genes are TRBV30 and TRBJ1-1; TRBD1 agrees at 11 bases. The CDR3 is 12 amino acids. Germline V gene data show CDR1 as GTSNPN and CDR2 as SVGIG (reference sequence). Trimming at V came to 3 bases and at J to 8 bases, leaving 2 bases not matched to a gene. The CDR3 loop is CAWRDRGPEAFF. CDR3 DNA: TGTGCCTGGAGGGACAGGGGGCCGGAAGCTTTCTTT.

The J gene is TRBJ2-2, the V gene TRBV2, with TRBD2 identical over 8 bases. This CDR3 has 15 residues. The ends lost 7 bases at V and 5 bases at J; junction bases unmatched: 9. Germline CDR1 SNHLY, CDR2 FYNNEI. CDR3 residues: CASMSPGLGTGELFF. The DNA for the CDR3 is TGTGCCAGCATGAGCCCGGGACTAGGGACCGGGGAGCTGTTTTTT.

This chain uses TRBV25-1 with TRBJ2-5; the D gene is possibly TRBD1 (6 bases). The germline V gene encodes CDR1 MGHDK and CDR2 SYGVNS. The CDR3 runs to 15 residues. The V end lost 2 bases, the J end lost 5 bases, and 15 bases lay between the germline ends. The CDR3, as DNA: TGTGCCAGCAGTGAAGGTGGGGGCATTGGGGAGACCCAGTACTTC. It is translated as CASSEGGGIGETQYF.

The chain combines TRBV6-5 with TRBJ2-1; 7 bases fit TRBD1. V lost 5 bases and J lost 1; bases outside the gene matches: 5. The CDR3 is 15 amino acids. From germline, CDR1 is MNHEY and CDR2 SVGAGI. The CDR3 loop is CASSITGESYNEQFF. CDR3 DNA sequence: TGTGCCAGCAGTATCACAGGGGAATCCTACAATGAGCAGTTCTTC.

This chain links TRBV6-1 with TRBJ1-2; D is possibly TRBD1 (6 bases). The CDR3 spans 13 residues. Per the germline V gene, CDR1 is MNHNS and CDR2 is SASEGT. V lost 9 bases, J lost 8 bases, and 19 bases lay in between. The chain's CDR3 is CASSVGQSAGYTF. The CDR3 DNA reads as TGTGCCAGTTCCGTCGGACAGTCGGCGGGCTACACCTTC.